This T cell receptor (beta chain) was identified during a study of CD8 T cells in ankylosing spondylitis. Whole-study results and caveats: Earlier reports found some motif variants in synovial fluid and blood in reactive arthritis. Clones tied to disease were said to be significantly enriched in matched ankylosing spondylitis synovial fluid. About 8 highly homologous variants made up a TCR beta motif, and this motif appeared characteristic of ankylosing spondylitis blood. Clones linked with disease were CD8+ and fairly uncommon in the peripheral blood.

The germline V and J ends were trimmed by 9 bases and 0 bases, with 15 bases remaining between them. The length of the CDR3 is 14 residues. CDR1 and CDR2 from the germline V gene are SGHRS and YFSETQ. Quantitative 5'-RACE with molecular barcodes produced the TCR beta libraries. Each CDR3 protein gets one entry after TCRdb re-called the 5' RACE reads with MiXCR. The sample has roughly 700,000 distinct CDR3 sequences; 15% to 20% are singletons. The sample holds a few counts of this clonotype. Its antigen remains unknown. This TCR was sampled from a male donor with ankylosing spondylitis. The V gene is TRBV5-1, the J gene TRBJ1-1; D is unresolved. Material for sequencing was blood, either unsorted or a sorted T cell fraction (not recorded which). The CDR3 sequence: CATLGRIMNTEAFF. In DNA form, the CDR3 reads TGCGCCACCCTTGGACGGATCATGAACACTGAAGCTTTCTTT.